A selection of T cell receptor beta chains follows, all from one sample in a study of shared clonotypes between healthy human individuals. TCRdb's table, derived via immunoSEQ multiplex PCR, lists solely in-frame clones and lacks some. The profile shows approximately 980,000 clones, more than 75% of them singletons. Specimen: memory CD4+ T cells sorted from blood. The receptors here all came from a man between 18 and 35 years old in good health. Both conserved end residues are part of each CDR3. The order of the fields is V gene, clone size, D gene, J gene, CDR3 DNA, CDR3 protein. D genes are given only for firm matches. Size tells how often a clone was seen (once, few, many) or the class of an expanded clone, and some rows leave it out.

V gene: TRBV19; clone size: few; D gene: .; J gene: TRBJ2-2; CDR3 DNA: TGTGCCAGTAGTCTGACTCTGAACACCGGGGAGCTGTTTTTT; CDR3 protein: CASSLTLNTGELFF
V gene: TRBV2; clone size: .; D gene: .; J gene: TRBJ2-2; CDR3 DNA: TGTGCCAGCAGCCGACAGCAGAACACCGGGGAGCTGTTTTTT; CDR3 protein: CASSRQQNTGELFF
V gene: TRBV18; clone size: few; D gene: TRBD1; J gene: TRBJ1-1; CDR3 DNA: TGTGCCAGCTCTGACAGGGAGAACACTGAAGCTTTCTTT; CDR3 protein: CASSDRENTEAFF
V gene: TRBV7-9; clone size: .; D gene: .; J gene: TRBJ1-5; CDR3 DNA: TGTGCCAGCAGCTTAGACGGACGGGACAATCAGCCCCAGCATTTT; CDR3 protein: CASSLDGRDNQPQHF
V gene: TRBV27; clone size: .; D gene: .; J gene: TRBJ1-1; CDR3 DNA: TGTGCCAGCCACTCCGTTCGTAACACTGAAGCTTTCTTT; CDR3 protein: CASHSVRNTEAFF
V gene: TRBV5-6; clone size: few; D gene: .; J gene: TRBJ2-1; CDR3 DNA: TGTGCCAGCAGCTTGCGACAGGCTTCCTACAATGAGCAGTTCTTC; CDR3 protein: CASSLRQASYNEQFF
V gene: TRBV2; clone size: .; D gene: TRBD1; J gene: TRBJ1-6; CDR3 DNA: TGTGCCAGCAGTGGGGACAGGGTTGTCTATAATTCACCCCTCCACTTT; CDR3 protein: CASSGDRVVYNSPLHF
V gene: TRBV5-1; clone size: few; D gene: .; J gene: TRBJ1-3; CDR3 DNA: TGCGCCAGCAGCTTGGCCGAGATACCCTCTGGAAACACCATATATTTT; CDR3 protein: CASSLAEIPSGNTIYF
V gene: TRBV6-1; clone size: .; D gene: TRBD1; J gene: TRBJ1-3; CDR3 DNA: TGTGCCAGCACTAACAGGGGGCAAGGAAACACCATATATTTT; CDR3 protein: CASTNRGQGNTIYF
V gene: TRBV18; clone size: .; D gene: TRBD1; J gene: TRBJ1-2; CDR3 DNA: TGTGCCAGCTCACCTCAGAACAGGGGACAGATTAACTATGGCTACACCTTC; CDR3 protein: CASSPQNRGQINYGYTF
V gene: TRBV12-5; clone size: .; D gene: TRBD2; J gene: TRBJ2-2; CDR3 DNA: TGTGCTAGTGGCTTAGGGACTAGCGGATACACCGGGGAGCTGTTTTTT; CDR3 protein: CASGLGTSGYTGELFF
V gene: TRBV19; clone size: .; D gene: TRBD2; J gene: TRBJ2-5; CDR3 DNA: TGTGCCAGTAGTGCATGGACTAGCGGGGACCAAGAGACCCAGTACTTC; CDR3 protein: CASSAWTSGDQETQYF
V gene: TRBV6-1; clone size: .; D gene: .; J gene: TRBJ2-7; CDR3 DNA: TGTGCCAGCAGTGGACTTTTGGGCGGGGCCTCCTACGAGCAGTACTTC; CDR3 protein: CASSGLLGGASYEQYF
V gene: TRBV30; clone size: few; D gene: .; J gene: TRBJ2-3; CDR3 DNA: TGTGCCTGGATAACGGGGTACACAGATACGCAGTATTTT; CDR3 protein: CAWITGYTDTQYF
V gene: TRBV30; clone size: .; D gene: TRBD1; J gene: TRBJ2-7; CDR3 DNA: TGTGCCTGGAGTGTACAGGGGGCAGGCGAGCAGTACTTC; CDR3 protein: CAWSVQGAGEQYF
V gene: TRBV7-2; clone size: .; D gene: TRBD2; J gene: TRBJ2-7; CDR3 DNA: TGTGCCAGCAGCTCCCGAGCGGGAGGGAGGTACGAGCAGTACTTC; CDR3 protein: CASSSRAGGRYEQYF
V gene: TRBV6-1; clone size: .; D gene: .; J gene: TRBJ1-1; CDR3 DNA: TGTGCCAGCAGTGAACCCCCATCGAGGTCGGCTTTCTTT; CDR3 protein: CASSEPPSRSAFF
V gene: TRBV10-3; clone size: once; D gene: .; J gene: TRBJ2-5; CDR3 DNA: TGTGCCATCAGCGATTCCATCGTCGAGACCCAGTACTTC; CDR3 protein: CAISDSIVETQYF
V gene: TRBV9; clone size: once; D gene: TRBD1; J gene: TRBJ2-1; CDR3 DNA: TGTGCCAGCAGCGTAAACCCGGGACAGGGGTTCGGTGAGCAGTTCTTC; CDR3 protein: CASSVNPGQGFGEQFF
V gene: TRBV6-5; clone size: few; D gene: .; J gene: TRBJ1-2; CDR3 DNA: TGTGCCAGCCGCCTGGGGGCAGCATCCTATGGCTACACCTTC; CDR3 protein: CASRLGAASYGYTF
V gene: TRBV7-3; clone size: .; D gene: TRBD1; J gene: TRBJ2-2; CDR3 DNA: TGTGCCAGCAGCTTACCGGGACAGGGGTACACCGGGGAGCTGTTTTTT; CDR3 protein: CASSLPGQGYTGELFF
V gene: TRBV9; clone size: .; D gene: .; J gene: TRBJ1-2; CDR3 DNA: TGTGCCAGCAGCGCTGGGGAGGCTACAAACTATGGCTACACCTTC; CDR3 protein: CASSAGEATNYGYTF
V gene: TRBV10-1; clone size: .; D gene: TRBD2; J gene: TRBJ2-3; CDR3 DNA: TGCGCCAGCTCGACTAGCGGGAACGCAGATACGCAGTATTTT; CDR3 protein: CASSTSGNADTQYF
V gene: TRBV2; clone size: few; D gene: TRBD1; J gene: TRBJ2-7; CDR3 DNA: TGTGCCAGCAAGGGACAGGGGGCCTACGAGCAGTACTTC; CDR3 protein: CASKGQGAYEQYF
V gene: TRBV2; clone size: .; D gene: .; J gene: TRBJ2-1; CDR3 DNA: TGTGCCAGCAGATCTAGGTCATCCTACAATGAGCAGTTCTTC; CDR3 protein: CASRSRSSYNEQFF
V gene: TRBV5-1; clone size: .; D gene: TRBD2; J gene: TRBJ2-2; CDR3 DNA: TGCGCCAGCAGCTTGGGGACTAGCGGTAACACCGGGGAGCTGTTTTTT; CDR3 protein: CASSLGTSGNTGELFF
V gene: TRBV2; clone size: .; D gene: .; J gene: TRBJ1-5; CDR3 DNA: TGTGCCAGCAGTGACGTCAGGGTCCAGCCCCAGCATTTT; CDR3 protein: CASSDVRVQPQHF
V gene: TRBV5-1; clone size: .; D gene: TRBD2; J gene: TRBJ2-5; CDR3 DNA: TGCGCCAGCAGCTTATCTAGCGGGAGGGTGTCGGTAAAGACCCAGTACTTC; CDR3 protein: CASSLSSGRVSVKTQYF
V gene: TRBV7-9; clone size: .; D gene: .; J gene: TRBJ1-4; CDR3 DNA: TGTGCCAGCGCACAGAGCGAAAAACTGTTTTTT; CDR3 protein: CASAQSEKLFF
V gene: TRBV18; clone size: few; D gene: TRBD1; J gene: TRBJ2-7; CDR3 DNA: TGTGCCAGCTCCTGGGACAGGTTCTACGAGCAGTACTTC; CDR3 protein: CASSWDRFYEQYF
V gene: TRBV20-1; clone size: .; D gene: .; J gene: TRBJ2-3; CDR3 DNA: TGCAGTGCGACCATCACAGATACGCAGTATTTT; CDR3 protein: CSATITDTQYF
V gene: TRBV30; clone size: .; D gene: .; J gene: TRBJ2-7; CDR3 DNA: TGTGCCTGGAGGCCCCCACAGCGAAGCTCCTACGAGCAGTACTTC; CDR3 protein: CAWRPPQRSSYEQYF
V gene: TRBV10-3; clone size: .; D gene: TRBD2; J gene: TRBJ2-1; CDR3 DNA: TGTGCCATCAGTGAGTCGGGACTAGCGGGCCGGAGCTCCTACAATGAGCAGTTCTTC; CDR3 protein: CAISESGLAGRSSYNEQFF
V gene: TRBV2; clone size: few; D gene: TRBD2; J gene: TRBJ2-5; CDR3 DNA: TGTGCCAGCAGTGAAAAGGCGGGAGCGGTGACCCAGTACTTC; CDR3 protein: CASSEKAGAVTQYF
V gene: TRBV21-1; clone size: .; D gene: .; J gene: TRBJ1-5; CDR3 DNA: TGTGCCAGCAGCAAAGCGCTACGGATCAATCAGCCCCAGCATTTT; CDR3 protein: CASSKALRINQPQHF
V gene: TRBV5-1; clone size: .; D gene: TRBD1; J gene: TRBJ1-1; CDR3 DNA: TGCGCCAGCAGCGCGACAGGGGGCAACACTGAAGCTTTCTTT; CDR3 protein: CASSATGGNTEAFF
V gene: TRBV6-6; clone size: .; D gene: .; J gene: TRBJ2-4; CDR3 DNA: TGTGCCAGCAGTTACACGGGGGGCGCCGGGAACATTCAGTACTTC; CDR3 protein: CASSYTGGAGNIQYF
V gene: TRBV5-1; clone size: .; D gene: .; J gene: TRBJ2-3; CDR3 DNA: TGCGCCAGCAGGCCTCCCCACACAGATACGCAGTATTTT; CDR3 protein: CASRPPHTDTQYF
V gene: TRBV7-2; clone size: few; D gene: TRBD1; J gene: TRBJ2-5; CDR3 DNA: TGTGCCAGCAGCTTAGTAATTTCCTCGACAGGGAAAGAGACCCAGTACTTC; CDR3 protein: CASSLVISSTGKETQYF
V gene: TRBV29-1; clone size: few; D gene: TRBD1; J gene: TRBJ1-5; CDR3 DNA: TGCAGCGTTGGCGGGACAGGGGTTAGCAATCAGCCCCAGCATTTT; CDR3 protein: CSVGGTGVSNQPQHF
V gene: TRBV30; clone size: .; D gene: .; J gene: TRBJ1-4; CDR3 DNA: TGTGCCTGGAATGTAAGGGTTTATGAAAAACTGTTTTTT; CDR3 protein: CAWNVRVYEKLFF
V gene: TRBV5-1; clone size: .; D gene: .; J gene: TRBJ1-2; CDR3 DNA: TGCGCCAGCAGCTTGGCCGCATTAGGGGACTATGGCTACACCTTC; CDR3 protein: CASSLAALGDYGYTF
V gene: TRBV11-2; clone size: .; D gene: TRBD2; J gene: TRBJ2-1; CDR3 DNA: TGTGCCAGCAGCTTAGATATGGCTAGCGGGAGGCCTAACTACAATGAGCAGTTCTTC; CDR3 protein: CASSLDMASGRPNYNEQFF
V gene: TRBV15; clone size: .; D gene: .; J gene: TRBJ1-5; CDR3 DNA: TGTGCCACCAGCAACCTACTCATTGCACAGGGATTACATTTT; CDR3 protein: CATSNLLIAQGLHF
V gene: TRBV7-2; clone size: .; D gene: TRBD2; J gene: TRBJ2-3; CDR3 DNA: TGTGCCAGCAGCTTAGCGGAGCGGGGGGGCCCCACAGATACGCAGTATTTT; CDR3 protein: CASSLAERGGPTDTQYF
V gene: TRBV19; clone size: .; D gene: TRBD1; J gene: TRBJ1-5; CDR3 DNA: TGTGCCAGTAGGGGACAGGTCGGCAATCAGCCCCAGCATTTT; CDR3 protein: CASRGQVGNQPQHF
V gene: TRBV15; clone size: .; D gene: .; J gene: TRBJ2-5; CDR3 DNA: TGTGCCACCAGCAGAGAGCAGGGAAGGGAGACCCAGTACTTC; CDR3 protein: CATSREQGRETQYF
V gene: TRBV4-2; clone size: .; D gene: .; J gene: TRBJ2-3; CDR3 DNA: TGTGCCAGCAGCCAAGGAGGGGCTGTGCCTTCCACAGATACGCAGTATTTT; CDR3 protein: CASSQGGAVPSTDTQYF
V gene: TRBV19; clone size: .; D gene: .; J gene: TRBJ1-2; CDR3 DNA: TGTGCCAGTAGTACAGACAGGTTTGGCTACACCTTC; CDR3 protein: CASSTDRFGYTF